This TCR beta chain was identified during a study of blood T cells in healthy people across ages (dated by TCRdb to about 2015). Study-level background: In model experiments, roughly one uniquely barcoded TCR beta cDNA molecule per two T cells was captured by template switching. To avoid experimental bias, donors of different ages were distributed randomly across sequencing lanes. The study measured age-related changes in TCR beta repertoire diversity using deep sequencing normalized with unique cDNA molecular identifiers. The donors were split into four age groups: young (average 16 years), middle-aged (about 40), aged (about 56) and long-lived (roughly 80). For two donors (one aged 18 to 29 and one aged 80 or older), the study analyzed two additional independent replicas of 1 million unique cDNA reads from the same blood draw. The paper as a whole reports these results and caveats: As age increased, observed TCR beta diversity per million T cells dropped in a roughly linear way, and a significant reduction was already evident by age about 36. Because the CMV infection status of the donors was unknown, age-related changes in expanded clonotypes may potentially have been confounded. Because profiling used bulk unsorted PBMCs, naive and antigen-experienced compartments could not be compared conclusively. The percentage of naive T cells measured by flow cytometry correlated strongly with observed TCR beta diversity. Estimates of total diversity from one million sequenced T cells were regarded as lower bounds and underestimates. Compared with the aged group, the long-lived group had more naive CD4+ T cells, fewer expanded clones and increased TCR diversity, suggesting age selection.

The CDR3 has 16 amino acids, counting the end cysteine and phenylalanine. Only CDR3 DNA is held: 48 bases, read in frame from base 1. CDR1 and CDR2, looked up from the germline V gene (reference sequence), are DFQATT and SNEGSKA. The trim is 1 base for V and 2 bases for J, with a gap of 18 bases between the germline ends. A word on this clonotype: This receptor's antigen is unknown. Per-base quality was not reported, and no clone a single base away is much larger than it.

Systemically healthy Caucasian individuals from Russia, 39 in total and aged roughly 6 to 100 years, were included as donors. Ten milliliters of peripheral blood were drawn from each donor into EDTA-treated Vacutainer tubes. PBMCs were isolated by Ficoll-Paque density-gradient centrifugation, with at least 6 million obtained per sample. Total RNA, at least 6 micrograms per sample, was extracted from PBMCs with Trizol reagent. For every donor, flow cytometry on a PBMC aliquot measured the percentage of naive CD45RAhigh/CD27high T cells. Library preparation was by 5' RACE. Sequenced using an Illumina HiSeq 2500. The second PCR ran for roughly 7 to 11 cycles and used a J-beta primer mix along with a sample-barcoded 5' primer. Each TCR beta cDNA molecule received a unique molecular identifier from a template-switch 5' adaptor carrying 12 random nucleotides. At least 3 million CDR3-containing paired-end reads were obtained from each sample. First-strand cDNA synthesis was performed from all RNA using the Mint cDNA synthesis kit, with priming by a TRBC-specific oligonucleotide. All cDNA was treated with uracil-DNA glycosylase and then went through a first 18-cycle PCR with the universal primers M1SS and BC2_uni_R. Per the authors' processing: For normalization, 1 million high-quality reads, each with a distinct molecular identifier, were randomly selected from each sample. Instead of being binned into consensus sequences, reads that shared molecular identifiers were thrown out. MiTCR, run with a Q25 quality threshold and the strictest error-elimination algorithm, handled CDR3 identification, clonotype clustering and error correction. A nonparametric unseen species model with Euler transformation was used to estimate lower-bound total TCR beta diversity. Starting from the raw public reads, TCRdb applied fastp trimming at Q25, assembled clones with MiXCR and retained in-frame beta chains. Each record represents a unique CDR3 protein, reported with the most common genes and DNA among its rows. TCRdb's processing, not the study's, gives the V and J calls here. The table for this sample lists about 690,000 distinct CDR3 sequences; around 41% of them were counted only once. The ten largest clones take up around 32% of the sample.

The chain joins TRBV20-1 to TRBJ2-7; D gene: possibly TRBD1, on 5 matching bases. The sample taken for sequencing was blood. The source of this sequence is a man of 80 years or more in good health. The CDR3 in this case is CSARAPGLTPPYEQYF. The DNA sequence is given as TGCAGTGCTAGAGCACCAGGGCTAACACCACCCTACGAGCAGTACTTC.